The present T cell receptor (beta chain) was sequenced within a study of cytotoxic CD8 clonotypes in ibrutinib-treated CLL. About the study: Enrolment comprised some twelve relapsed/refractory and roughly 15 treatment-naive patients; about 18 were IGHV unmutated. Outcomes included around 25 partial and 2 complete responses; after median approximately 70 months, roughly 14 stayed remitted and approximately 12 progressed. Whole-study findings and limits: Researchers report that baseline clonality outpaced age-matched healthy donors and tracked circulating CD8+ T-cell counts.

A remark on this clone: Its antigen is unidentified.

Sequencing sought depths of 1 in 200,000 to 1 in 1 million T cells. Generated by immunoSEQ multiplex PCR, the TCRdb table keeps only in-frame clones and is missing some. The table shows roughly 150,000 clones, with more than 75% occurring only once. The CDR3 spans 13 residues. Germline V gene sequence: CDR1 MNHEY, CDR2 SVGAGI. V lost 0 bases and J 4 bases, leaving 6 bases between the germline ends. V is TRBV6-5 and J is TRBJ1-1; no reliable D call. The receptor's source is a human donor with chronic lymphocytic leukemia. The specimen comprised PBMCs, sampled after 12 months of ibrutinib treatment. CDR3 loop: CASSYSPGTEAFF. Here the CDR3 DNA reads TGTGCCAGCAGTTACTCCCCCGGCACTGAAGCTTTCTTT.